This T cell receptor (beta chain) was documented in a study of T-cell reconstitution after alpha-beta-depleted transplantation in children. It was with unique molecular identifiers that the TCRbeta library was prepared. TCRdb re-called the PCR reads through MiXCR, storing one row per CDR3 protein. The sample lists 450,000 to 600,000 distinct CDR3 sequences, 30% to 35% occurring once. CDR1 MDHEN and CDR2 SYDVKM come from the germline V gene. V shed 3 bases and J shed 1 base, with 4 bases lying between them. The CDR3 runs to 12 residues. The receptor comes from a human donor who donated a stem cell graft to a child with aplastic anemia. Sequences were derived from PBMCs from the stem cell graft donor, sampled from the stem cell graft. V gene TRBV28 combines with J gene TRBJ2-7; D ambiguous. The CDR3 loop is CASSFSSYEQYF. Written as DNA, the CDR3 is TGTGCCAGCAGTTTTTCATCCTACGAGCAGTACTTC.